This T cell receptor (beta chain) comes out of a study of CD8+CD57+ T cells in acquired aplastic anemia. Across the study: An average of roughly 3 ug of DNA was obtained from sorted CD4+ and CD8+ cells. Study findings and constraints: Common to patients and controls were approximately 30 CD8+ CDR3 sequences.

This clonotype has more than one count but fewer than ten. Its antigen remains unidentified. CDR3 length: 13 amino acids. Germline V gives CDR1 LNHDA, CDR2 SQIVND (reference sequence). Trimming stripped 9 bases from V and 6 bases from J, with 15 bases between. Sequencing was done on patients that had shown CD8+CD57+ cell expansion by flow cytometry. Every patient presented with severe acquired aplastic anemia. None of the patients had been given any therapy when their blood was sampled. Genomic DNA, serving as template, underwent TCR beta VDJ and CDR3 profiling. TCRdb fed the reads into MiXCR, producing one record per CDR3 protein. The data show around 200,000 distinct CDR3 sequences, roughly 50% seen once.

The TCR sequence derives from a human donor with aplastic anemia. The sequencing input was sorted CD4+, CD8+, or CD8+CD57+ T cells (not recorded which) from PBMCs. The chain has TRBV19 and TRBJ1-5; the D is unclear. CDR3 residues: CASRTEIGQPQHF. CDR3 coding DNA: TGTGCCAGCCGAACGGAAATCGGTCAGCCCCAGCATTTT.